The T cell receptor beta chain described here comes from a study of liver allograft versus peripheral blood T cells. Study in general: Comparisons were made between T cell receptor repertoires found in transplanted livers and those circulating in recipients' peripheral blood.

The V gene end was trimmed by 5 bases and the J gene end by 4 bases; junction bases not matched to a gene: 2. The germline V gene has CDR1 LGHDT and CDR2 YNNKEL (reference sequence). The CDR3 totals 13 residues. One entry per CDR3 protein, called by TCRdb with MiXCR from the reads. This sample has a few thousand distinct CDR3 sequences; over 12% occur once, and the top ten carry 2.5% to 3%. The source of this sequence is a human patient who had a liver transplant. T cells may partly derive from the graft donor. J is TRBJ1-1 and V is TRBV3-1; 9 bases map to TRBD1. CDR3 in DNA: TGTGCCAGCAGCGAGACAGGGGGCACTGAAGCTTTCTTT. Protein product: CASSETGGTEAFF.